This T cell receptor (beta chain) was obtained from a study of regulatory T cells in long-lasting Graves disease. The CDR3 is made up of 16 amino acids. V was trimmed by 0 bases and J by 3 bases, leaving 15 bases between them. Germline lookup yields CDR1 SGHTA and CDR2 FQGNSA. Time point in this sample: persistent/refractory GD, antithyroid drugs over 5 years with positive TRAb. From PBMCs, RNA was extracted and then used to make the TCR library. This clonotype appeared many times. In building TCR beta libraries, iRepertoire HTBI primers were used together with Arm-PCR of CDR3 regions. TCRdb reprocessed the multiplex PCR reads with MiXCR, giving one entry per CDR3 protein. Found here are a few hundred thousand distinct CDR3 sequences, less than 25% of them singletons; the top ten hold about an eighth.

The chain is built from TRBV7-2 and TRBJ2-7; D remains ambiguous. Source: peripheral blood mononuclear cells (PBMCs), taken when the disease was refractory, from a patient treated with antithyroid drugs. The TCR was taken from a female donor with Graves disease. The CDR3 region has the DNA TGTGCCAGCAGCTTAGCCAAGGACCTCGGCTTCTACGAGCAGTACTTC. Translated: CASSLAKDLGFYEQYF.